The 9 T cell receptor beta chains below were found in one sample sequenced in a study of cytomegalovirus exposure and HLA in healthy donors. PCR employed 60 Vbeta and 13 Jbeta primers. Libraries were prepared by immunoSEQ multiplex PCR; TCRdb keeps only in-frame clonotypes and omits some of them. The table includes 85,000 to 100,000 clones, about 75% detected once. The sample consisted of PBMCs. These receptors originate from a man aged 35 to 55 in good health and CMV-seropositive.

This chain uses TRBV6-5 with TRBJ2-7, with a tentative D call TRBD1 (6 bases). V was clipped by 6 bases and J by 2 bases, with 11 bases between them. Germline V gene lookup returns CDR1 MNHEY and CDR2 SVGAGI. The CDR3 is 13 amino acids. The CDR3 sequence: CASRRQAAYEQYF. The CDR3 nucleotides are TGTGCCAGCAGAAGACAGGCGGCCTACGAGCAGTACTTC.

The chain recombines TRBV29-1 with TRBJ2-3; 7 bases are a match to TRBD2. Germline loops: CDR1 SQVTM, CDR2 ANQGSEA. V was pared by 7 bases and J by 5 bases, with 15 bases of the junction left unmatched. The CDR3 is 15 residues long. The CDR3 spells CSAQVGGRSRDTQYF. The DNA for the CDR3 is TGCAGCGCCCAGGTCGGCGGGAGAAGCCGAGATACGCAGTATTTT.

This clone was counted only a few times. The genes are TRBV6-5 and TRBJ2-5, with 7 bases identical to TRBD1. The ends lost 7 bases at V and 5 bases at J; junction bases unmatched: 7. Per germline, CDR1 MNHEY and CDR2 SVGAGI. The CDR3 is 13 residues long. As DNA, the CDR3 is TGTGCCAGCACCAAGACAGGGTTGGAGACCCAGTACTTC. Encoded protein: CASTKTGLETQYF.

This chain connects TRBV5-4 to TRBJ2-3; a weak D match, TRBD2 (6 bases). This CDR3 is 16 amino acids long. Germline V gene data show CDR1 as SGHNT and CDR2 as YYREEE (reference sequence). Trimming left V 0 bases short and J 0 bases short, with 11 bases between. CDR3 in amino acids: CASSLAAGSSTDTQYF. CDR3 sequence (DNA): TGTGCCAGCAGCTTGGCTGCGGGGAGTAGCACAGATACGCAGTATTTT.

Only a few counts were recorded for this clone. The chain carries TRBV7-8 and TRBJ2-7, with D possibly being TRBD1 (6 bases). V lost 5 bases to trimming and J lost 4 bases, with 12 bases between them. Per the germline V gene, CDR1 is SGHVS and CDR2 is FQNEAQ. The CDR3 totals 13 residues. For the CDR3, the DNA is TGTGCCAGCAGCCACAGACAGGCATACGAGCAGTACTTC. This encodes CASSHRQAYEQYF.

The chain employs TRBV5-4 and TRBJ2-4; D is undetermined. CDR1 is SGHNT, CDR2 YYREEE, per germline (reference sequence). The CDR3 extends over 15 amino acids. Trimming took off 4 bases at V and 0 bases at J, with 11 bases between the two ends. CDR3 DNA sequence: TGTGCCAGCAGCCCTACCGCCATAGCCAAAAACATTCAGTACTTC. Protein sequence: CASSPTAIAKNIQYF.

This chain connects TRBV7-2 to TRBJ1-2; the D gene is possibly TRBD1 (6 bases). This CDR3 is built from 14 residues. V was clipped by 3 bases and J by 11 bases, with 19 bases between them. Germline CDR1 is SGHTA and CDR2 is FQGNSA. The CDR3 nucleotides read TGTGCCAGCAGCTTCGCGGACAGCCAGGTTGTGTACACCTTC. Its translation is CASSFADSQVVYTF. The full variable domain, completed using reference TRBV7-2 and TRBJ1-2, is GAGVSQSPSNKVTEKGKDVELRCDPISGHTALYWYRQSLGQGLEFLIYFQGNSAPDKSGLPSDRFSAERTGGSVSTLTIQRTQQEDSAVYLCASSFADSQVVYTFGSGTRLTVV.

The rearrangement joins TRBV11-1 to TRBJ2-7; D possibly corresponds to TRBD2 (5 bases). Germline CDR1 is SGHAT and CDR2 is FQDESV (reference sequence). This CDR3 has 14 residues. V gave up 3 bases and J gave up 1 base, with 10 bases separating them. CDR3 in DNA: TGTGCCAGCAGCTTTGCCGGGGAGTCCTACGAGCAGTACTTC. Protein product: CASSFAGESYEQYF.

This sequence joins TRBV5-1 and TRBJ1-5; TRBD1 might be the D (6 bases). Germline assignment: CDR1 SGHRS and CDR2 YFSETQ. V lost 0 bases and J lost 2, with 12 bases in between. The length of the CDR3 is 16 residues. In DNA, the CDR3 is TGCGCCAGCAGCTTGGAGGGACAAATGGGCAATCAGCCCCAGCATTTT. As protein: CASSLEGQMGNQPQHF.